There are a few counts of the clone carrying this T cell receptor beta chain. The antigen remains undetermined. This sample is part of a study of human T cells and chemical hapten exposure. Study at large: A 2 cm by 2 cm inner upper arm patch received 2% DPC for sensitization.

Noted time point: patch test 1, 2 weeks after DPC sensitization. Treatment indicated: therapeutic diphenylcyclopropenone sensitization with weekly scalp DPC. Total RNA came from unfractionated whole blood. A single record per CDR3 protein comes from TCRdb applying MiXCR to the RACE reads. The profile covers 79,000 or so distinct CDR3 sequences, with approximately 29% appearing a single time and around 8.9% taken by the ten largest. Study results and limitations: Versus controls, expanded TCRs had significantly more large CDR3 similarity clusters.

Germline V gene lookup returns CDR1 MDHEN and CDR2 SYDVKM. Germline trimming cut 8 bases from V and 5 bases from J; bases unmatched to any gene: 12. The CDR3 covers 15 residues. The source material was whole blood, sampled in connection with sensitization to the hapten diphenylcyclopropenone (DPC). The source is a man aged 35 to 55 with alopecia areata. Some clones in this sample may be carry-over from other donors' samples. The chain has TRBV28 and TRBJ2-7; 10 bases align to TRBD1. The CDR3 DNA sequence: TGTGCCAGCTCTCTCCCGGGGGGACAGGGGCACGAGCAGTACTTC. Translating gives CASSLPGGQGHEQYF.